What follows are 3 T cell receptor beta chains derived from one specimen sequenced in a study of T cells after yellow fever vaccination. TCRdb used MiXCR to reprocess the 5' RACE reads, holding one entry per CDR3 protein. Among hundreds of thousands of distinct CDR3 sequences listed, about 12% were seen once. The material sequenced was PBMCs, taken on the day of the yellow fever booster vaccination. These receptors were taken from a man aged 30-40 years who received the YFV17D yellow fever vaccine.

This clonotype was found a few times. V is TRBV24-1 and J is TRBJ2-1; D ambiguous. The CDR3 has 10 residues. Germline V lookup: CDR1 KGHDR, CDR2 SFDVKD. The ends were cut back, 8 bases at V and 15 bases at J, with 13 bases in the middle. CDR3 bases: TGTGCCACCAACCGCGAGCGTTGGTTCTTC. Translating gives CATNRERWFF.

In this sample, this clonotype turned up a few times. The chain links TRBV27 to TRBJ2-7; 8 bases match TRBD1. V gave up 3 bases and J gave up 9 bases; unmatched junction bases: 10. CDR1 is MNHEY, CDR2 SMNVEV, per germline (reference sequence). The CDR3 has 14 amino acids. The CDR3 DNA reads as TGTGCCAGCAGTTTCCGGACACAGGGGGTAGTGCAGTACTTC. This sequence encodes CASSFRTQGVVQYF.

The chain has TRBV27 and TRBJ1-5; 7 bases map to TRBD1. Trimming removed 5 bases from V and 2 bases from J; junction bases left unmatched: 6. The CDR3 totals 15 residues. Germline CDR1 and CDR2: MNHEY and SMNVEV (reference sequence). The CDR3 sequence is CASSLQGFGNQPQHF. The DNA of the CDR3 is TGTGCCAGCAGTCTACAGGGGTTTGGCAATCAGCCCCAGCATTTT.